The text below deals with one T cell receptor (beta chain). Its target antigen remains unknown. No per-base quality is available; no much larger clone lies one base away. In total, more than 500 healthy bone marrow donors made up the cohort. Cohort members were all nominally healthy when sampled, although unrecorded immune exposures were likely present. The donor was CMV seronegative and belonged to the group of over 300 seronegative cohort members. Each donor provided a peripheral blood sample, and peripheral blood mononuclear cells were used for TCR beta sequencing. Genomic DNA extraction from the blood cell samples was performed with the Qiagen DNeasy Blood Extraction Kit. Including the terminal cysteine and phenylalanine, the CDR3 comprises 14 residues. The entry retains the CDR3 DNA only, 42 bases that are in frame from base 1. The germline V gene sets CDR1 to SGDLS and CDR2 to YYNGEE. This sample is part of a study of cytomegalovirus exposure and HLA in healthy donors (dated by TCRdb to about 2017). In terms of the full investigation: An earlier analysis of 550 to 700 of the donors reported 250 to 350 Gb of sequence data and 117 million unique TCR beta sequences from 150 million to 200 million T cells. An early release covering approximately 600 HLA-typed donors comprised about 290 gigabases of sequencing data and 85 million to 100 million unique TCR sequences. Of the roughly 400 genotyped donors, about 80% fell in the genetic ancestry cluster associated with self-reported Caucasian donors. The study was designed to test whether signatures of past pathogen exposure could be identified by cataloging public T cell receptors. The T cell repertoires of 670 or so subjects were profiled by immunosequencing and related to cytomegalovirus serostatus. A separate validation cohort of approximately 130 different subjects was used in addition to the roughly 640-subject first cohort. High-throughput TCR immunosequencing, statistical association of individual TCRs with disease status, and machine learning were combined to predict cytomegalovirus infection status. A later analysis re-examined previously published TCR beta repertoires from roughly 650 donors and added high-resolution HLA genotyping to investigate patterns of TCR occurrence. The later analysis used no new phenotypic data to find candidate immune exposures, relying instead on TCR beta sequences and their occurrence across donors. An earlier analysis of 450 to 750 of the donors used high-throughput TCR beta sequencing to judge whether each TCR beta V gene segment behaved as functional or pseudogenic. Donor age, sex, ethnicity and CMV serostatus were compiled together with the repertoire data. A later genetic analysis used genome-wide SNP genotypes for about 65% of the roughly 670 donors, treating that subset as a discovery cohort. Every discovery cohort repertoire had been produced on one sequencing platform. Class I and class II HLA loci were covered by the typing at four-digit resolution. Typing coverage differed by locus: A, B, C, DRB1 and DQB1 were typed in roughly 629-630 donors, DQA1 in approximately 520, DPA1 in 600 to 610, and DPB1 in 400 to 480. Four to six DR-DQ haplotypes were handled as single units for association and clustering, since linkage in the cohort was strong. On average, around 240,000 unique TCR beta nucleotide sequences were sequenced per donor among roughly 430 genotyped donors of the cohort, with roughly 19% of those sequences being non-productive.

The library relied on the immunoSEQ multiplex PCR assay. For the multiplex PCR, a mixture combining 60 forward primers for TCR Vbeta segments and 13 reverse primers for TCR Jbeta segments was used. The CDR3 region of rearranged TCR beta genes was amplified from genomic DNA by a multiplex PCR assay. On the Illumina HiSeq System, the amplified TCR beta libraries were sequenced as 87-base-pair reads. The study's own analysis went as follows. In a later analysis, some 80 million unique TCR beta chains were counted across the approximately 670 repertoires, and approximately 11 million of these chains were shared by at least two donors. A nearest-neighbor algorithm error-corrected the raw reads and collapsed the reads into unique sequences, merging closely related sequences to remove PCR and sequencing errors. Alignment of CDR3 sequences to IMGT reference sequences was used to assign V, D and J gene segments. For a sequence to be retained, at least a six-nucleotide match to both a V gene segment and a J gene segment was required. Rearrangements were called productive when the CDR3 lacked stop codons and stayed in frame with V and J; all others were non-productive. CDR3 was defined according to IMGT convention as the region running from the second conserved V-encoded cysteine to the conserved J-encoded phenylalanine. In an earlier analysis of roughly 610 of the donors, sequences lacking an unambiguous match to a single V gene segment were excluded. An earlier analysis of several hundred of the donors classified V segments as functional when productive rearrangements were above 56.7% and as segregating when the standard deviation between donors was above 5%. A statistical classification framework was built to diagnose cytomegalovirus status from the catalog of TCR beta chain sequences. In a later analysis, TCR nucleotide sequences were compared against IMGT/GENE-DB human TR gene sequences so that V and J genes could be assigned. The TCRdist pipeline was used in a later analysis to assign CDR3 sequences and most-parsimonious VDJ recombination scenarios. A later analysis defined each TCR beta chain by its CDR3 amino acid sequence plus V-gene family, and excluded reads lacking a unique V-gene family. A later analysis removed nearly 600 highly shared, low-generation-probability nucleotide sequences to deal with suspected cross-contamination and a sequencing artifact. For each public chain, a later analysis derived a clonal expansion index from normalized ranks of inferred template counts within each repertoire. A later analysis computed generation probabilities with a VDJ recombination model fitted to out-of-frame rearrangements, and checked the results against IGoR. A later analysis scored TCR-TCR, TCR-HLA and TCR-CMV co-occurrence with hypergeometric tests, applying a repertoire-size bias correction to TCR pairs. To estimate false discovery rates, a later analysis permuted the HLA or CMV assignments 20 times. In a later analysis, co-occurring TCRs were grouped with DBSCAN, and TCRdist sequence similarity was added when clustering was performed within HLA-allele-positive subsets. Co-occurrence clustering excluded repertoires with fewer than 30,000 or more than 120,000 public chains, plus five with anomalous nucleotide sharing. TCRdb holds this immuneACCESS table with in-frame rearrangements only. Some clones are missing; in checked studies, unresolved V genes explain under half, and the rest has no known cause. V, J and clone size are taken as reported in that table, and D and trimming were inferred from the DNA itself. Here the sample has 130,000 to 150,000 clones; 76% occur a single time. Jointly, the top ten make up approximately 4% of the sample.

Study-level results and caveats: Most CMV-associated TCR beta chains appeared to be HLA-restricted in a later analysis, and the HLA associations seemed to be driven largely by CMV exposure. For the cohort, immune exposure information was limited to CMV serostatus. A later genetic analysis associated a missense DCLRE1C variant with V-gene and J-gene trimming of TCR beta chains, and an independent cohort replicated the association. Assigning TCR associations to individual alleles was difficult when HLA alleles, especially DR and DQ, strongly co-occurred. In both the original and validation cohorts, the classifier was reported to diagnose cytomegalovirus status with high specificity and sensitivity. In a later genetic analysis, fewer N-insertions in productive TCRs were reported among donors in an Asian-associated ancestry cluster than the roughly 700-donor mean. The 87-base-pair reads could not distinguish some IMGT-functional V segments, including TRBV6-2 and TRBV6-3, so those segments were excluded. Across donors, most TCR sequences were observed very rarely, whereas some public TCRs were present in many individuals. Because HLA typing was unavailable for some donors at each locus, only the typed subset was used in association tests. In vitro tests confirmed that three of the cytomegalovirus-associated TCR beta chains recognize cytomegalovirus antigens. The authors suggested that the approach could potentially be extended to other disease states and immunological phenotypes. A group of highly shared sequence variants was considered likely to be a technical artifact of the sequencing pipeline. A later analysis found that HLA-associated TCR beta chains were more clonally expanded and had lower generation probabilities than equally common non-associated chains. According to a later analysis, parvovirus B19, influenza, CMV and Epstein-Barr virus appeared linked to several top co-occurrence clusters. The study listed over 150 TCR beta chains as associated with cytomegalovirus. Linkage disequilibrium might explain the correlated functional status among segregating V segments, but an unknown experimental factor could not be ruled out. In a later analysis, the rate of TCR association differed among HLA loci, with DRB1 alleles having the most associated TCRs and HLA-C alleles having the fewest. A further reported finding was that TCR beta sequences accurately predicted the HLA-A and HLA-B alleles for most subjects in the first cohort. The earlier analysis of 587 of the donors excluded fewer than 20 rarely observed V segments, including chromosome 9 orphons, because counts were too low. Specific HLA alleles were associated with roughly 16,000 TCR beta sequences at a false discovery rate of 0.05 in a later analysis. In an earlier analysis of some 500 of the donors, most TCR beta V segments appeared in productive rearrangements about 87% or about 30% of the time, broadly matching IMGT annotations. The cohort was sequenced for TCR beta chains only, and without alpha or paired-chain data the features that could be detected were limited. Roughly uniform sequencing depth across donors was assumed in presence/absence analyses, although this assumption may not hold.

Sequencing was done on a sample of PBMCs. The chain is made from TRBV9 and TRBJ1-2, with a weak D call of TRBD1 (6 bases match). The sequence was obtained from a man younger than 30 in good health and CMV-seronegative. The nucleotides read TGTGCTACAAATCTCCGGGGGGCGATCTATGGCTACACCTTC. Protein translation: CATNLRGAIYGYTF.